This note documents a single T cell receptor (beta chain) sequence. Its antigen is unidentified. TCRdb's table, derived via immunoSEQ multiplex PCR, lists solely in-frame clones and lacks some. The data hold 78,000 or so clones, with almost 85% observed a single time. The data derive from a study of T cells in localized non-small cell lung cancer. The CDR3 has 13 amino acids. Germline V gene lookup returns CDR1 SQVTM and CDR2 ANQGSEA. V lost 6 bases and J lost 7; bases outside the gene matches: 7. Study-wide findings and caveats: A median approximately 53 of the top 100 tumor clones appeared in adjacent lung. Analysis by sequencing included only one tumor region, so heterogeneity remains possible. Uninvolved adjacent lung showed higher T cell clonality than tumor. A denser population of T cells in blood accompanied longer overall survival.

The chain combines TRBV29-1 with TRBJ1-4; 8 bases agree with TRBD1. Material: peripheral blood, obtained before any cancer treatment. This clonotype was obtained from a man aged 40 to 69 with stage I lung adenocarcinoma. CDR3 sequence reads: CSVPTGGGEKLFF. CDR3 coding DNA: TGCAGCGTGCCAACAGGGGGGGGTGAAAAACTGTTTTTT.